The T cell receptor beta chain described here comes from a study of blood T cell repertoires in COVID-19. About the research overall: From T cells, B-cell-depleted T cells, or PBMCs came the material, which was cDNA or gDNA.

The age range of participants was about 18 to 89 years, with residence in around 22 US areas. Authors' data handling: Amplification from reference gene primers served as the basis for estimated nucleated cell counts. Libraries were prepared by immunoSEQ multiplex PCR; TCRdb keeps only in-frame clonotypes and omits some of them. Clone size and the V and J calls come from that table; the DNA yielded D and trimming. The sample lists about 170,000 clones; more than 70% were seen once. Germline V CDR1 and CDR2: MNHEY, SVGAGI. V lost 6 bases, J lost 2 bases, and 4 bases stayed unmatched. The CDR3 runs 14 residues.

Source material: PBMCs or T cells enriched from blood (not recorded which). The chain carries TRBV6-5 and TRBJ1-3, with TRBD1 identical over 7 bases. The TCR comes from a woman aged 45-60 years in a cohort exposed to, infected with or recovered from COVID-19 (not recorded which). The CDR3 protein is CASSRTGPGNTIYF. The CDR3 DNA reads TGTGCCAGCAGCCGGACAGGCCCTGGAAACACCATATATTTT.